The present TCR beta chain was sequenced within a study of shared clonotypes between healthy human individuals. Study-wide background: Donor ages ranged 18 to 49 years: a couple of women, a few men.

The run depth of the assay was deep. Method: immunoSEQ multiplex PCR; TCRdb's copy keeps in-frame clones and lacks some. The repertoire holds approximately 720,000 clones, about 90% seen once, with more than 20% in the top ten. Study results and caveats: A few donors held about 5% of naive CD4 clonotypes in common.

As defined, naive CD8 cells were CD45RO-negative and positively selected for CCR7, with terminally differentiated effector memory CD45RA+ cells excluded. A word on this clone: Its antigen is still unknown.

The CDR3 contains 12 residues. Trimming removed 4 bases from V and 0 bases from J, with 7 bases in between. Germline V gene sequence: CDR1 GTSNPN, CDR2 SVGIG (reference sequence). Sequencing was carried out using naive CD8+ T cells sorted from blood. The sequence was collected from a man aged 30-40 years in good health. The chain couples TRBV30 to TRBJ2-7; D unresolved. CDR3 protein: CAWTDISYEQYF. For the CDR3, the DNA is TGTGCCTGGACTGACATCTCCTACGAGCAGTACTTC. Using reference TRBV30 and TRBJ2-7 for the parts outside the CDR3, the full variable domain is SQTIHQWPATLVQPVGSPLSLECTVEGTSNPNLYWYRQAAGRGLQLLFYSVGIGQISSEVPQNLSASRPQDRQFILSSKKLLLSDSGFYLCAWTDISYEQYFGPGTRLTVT.